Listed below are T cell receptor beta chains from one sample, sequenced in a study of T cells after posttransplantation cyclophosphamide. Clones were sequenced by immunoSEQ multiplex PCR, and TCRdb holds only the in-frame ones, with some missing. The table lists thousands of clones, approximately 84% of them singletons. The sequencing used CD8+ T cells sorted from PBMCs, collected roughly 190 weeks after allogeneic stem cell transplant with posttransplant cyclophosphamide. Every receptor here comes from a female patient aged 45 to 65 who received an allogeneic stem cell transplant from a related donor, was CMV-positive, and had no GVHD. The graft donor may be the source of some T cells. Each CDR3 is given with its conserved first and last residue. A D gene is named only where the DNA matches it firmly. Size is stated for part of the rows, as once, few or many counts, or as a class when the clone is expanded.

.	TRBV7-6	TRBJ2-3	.	TGTGCCAGCAGCTTAGCGGGAGGAGGAGATACGCAGTATTTT	CASSLAGGGDTQYF
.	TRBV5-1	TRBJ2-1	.	TGCGCCAGCAGCCCAATCAGGGATGAGCAGTTCTTC	CASSPIRDEQFF
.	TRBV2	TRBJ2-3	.	TGTGCCAGCTGCCTAGTCCCGCTCCCCTTTAACACAGATACGCAGTATTTT	CASCLVPLPFNTDTQYF
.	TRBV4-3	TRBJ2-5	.	TGCGCCAGCAGCCAAGAAACAGGATCGCTGGGAGAGACCCAGTACTTC	CASSQETGSLGETQYF
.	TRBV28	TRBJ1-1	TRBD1	TGTGCCAGCAGTTTCCACTACAGGGGCACTGAAGCTTTCTTT	CASSFHYRGTEAFF
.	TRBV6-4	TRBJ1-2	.	TGTGCCAGCAGTGACACGGCCCAGGGCTTATGGGGCTACACCTTC	CASSDTAQGLWGYTF
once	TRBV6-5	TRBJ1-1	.	TGTGCCAGCAGTTACTCTTCAAGGGGGACTGAAGCTTTCTTT	CASSYSSRGTEAFF
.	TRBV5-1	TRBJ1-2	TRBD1	TGCGCCAGCAGCTCCTGGACAGGGGATGACTATGGCTACACCTTC	CASSSWTGDDYGYTF
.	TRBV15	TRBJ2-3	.	TGTGCCACCAGCAGAGGACACCCTGGGTCTCTGTCCGTTGGGCTTAGTTATACGCAGTATTTT	CATSRGHPGSLSVGLSYTQYF
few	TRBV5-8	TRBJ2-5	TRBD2	TGTGCCAGCAGCCAGCCGACTAGCGGGAAGGAGACCCAGTACTTC	CASSQPTSGKETQYF
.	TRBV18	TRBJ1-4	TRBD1	TGTGCCAGCTCACCTTCCGGGACAGGGAATGAAAAACTGTTTTTT	CASSPSGTGNEKLFF
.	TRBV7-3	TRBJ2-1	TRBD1	TGTGCCAGCAGCTTAGGGGACAGCCTCTGGGGTAATGAGCAGTTCTTC	CASSLGDSLWGNEQFF
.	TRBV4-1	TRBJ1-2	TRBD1	TGCGCCAGCAGCCAAATAGACAGGGGAGACTATGGCTACACCTTC	CASSQIDRGDYGYTF
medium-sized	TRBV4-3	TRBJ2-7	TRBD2	TGCGCCAGCAGCCAAGACGCGGGAGGGGCGTACGAGCAGTACTTC	CASSQDAGGAYEQYF
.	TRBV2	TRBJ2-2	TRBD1	TGTGCCAGCAGAGCACAGGGGGCGCTTTCCGGGGAGCTGTTTTTT	CASRAQGALSGELFF
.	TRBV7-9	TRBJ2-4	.	TGTGCCAGCAGCTATCAACCGGGACTCACCACTCTAGCCAAAAACATTCAGTACTTC	CASSYQPGLTTLAKNIQYF
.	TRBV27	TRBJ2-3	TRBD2	TGTGCCAGCAGTTTAGGTTTGGGGCGGGAGTTCGCAGATACGCAGTATTTT	CASSLGLGREFADTQYF
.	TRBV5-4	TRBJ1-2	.	TGTGCCAGCAGCTTGCTGCCGGGACTCTATGGCTACACCTTC	CASSLLPGLYGYTF
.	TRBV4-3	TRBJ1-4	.	TGCGCCAGCAGCCAAGAGCCCGCCGCGAGTGCAACTAATGAAAAACTGTTTTTT	CASSQEPAASATNEKLFF
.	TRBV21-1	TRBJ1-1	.	TGTGCCAGCAGCAATGGAAGCAGGGGTAGCACTGAAGCTTTCTTT	CASSNGSRGSTEAFF
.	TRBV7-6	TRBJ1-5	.	TGTGCCAGCAGCTCTGATGGGACACGGCCCCAGCATTTT	CASSSDGTRPQHF
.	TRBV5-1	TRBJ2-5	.	TGCGCCAGCAGCTTGGTCTCCCTAACGGGAAGCTCTGCTGAGACCCAGTACTTC	CASSLVSLTGSSAETQYF
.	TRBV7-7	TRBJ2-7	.	TGTGCCAGCAGCTTAGGGGAGGACTCCTACGAGCAGTACTTC	CASSLGEDSYEQYF
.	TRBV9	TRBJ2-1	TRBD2	TGTGCCAGCAGCGAAGCGGTAGCGGGAGATAATAATGAGCAGTTCTTC	CASSEAVAGDNNEQFF
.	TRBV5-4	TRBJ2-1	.	TGTGCCAGCAGCTTGGACCACAACCTCTACAATGAGCAGTTCTTC	CASSLDHNLYNEQFF
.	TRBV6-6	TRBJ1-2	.	TGTGCCAGCAGTTACGACTTTTATGGCTACACCTTC	CASSYDFYGYTF
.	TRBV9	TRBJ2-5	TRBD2	TGTGCCAGCAGCGCCGGGACTAGCGAAGAGACCCAGTACTTC	CASSAGTSEETQYF
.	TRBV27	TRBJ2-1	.	TGTGCCAGCAGTTCTATGGGCCAGTCCTACAATGAGCAGTTCTTC	CASSSMGQSYNEQFF
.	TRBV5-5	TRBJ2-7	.	TGTGCCAGCAGCTTAAATCCTCCCGCGTGGGAGCAGTACTTC	CASSLNPPAWEQYF
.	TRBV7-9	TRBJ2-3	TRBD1	TGTGCCAGCAGCTTAATGACAGGGGGAACAGATACGCAGTATTTT	CASSLMTGGTDTQYF
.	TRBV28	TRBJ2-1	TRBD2	TGTGCCAGCAGTTCGCTTCTTCGGGGCGGGAGACACAATGAGCAGTTCTTC	CASSSLLRGGRHNEQFF
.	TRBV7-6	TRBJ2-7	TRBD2	TGTGCCAGCAGCGTAATAGCGGGTAGTGACGAGCAGTACTTC	CASSVIAGSDEQYF
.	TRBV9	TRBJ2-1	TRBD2	TGTGCCAGCAGCGAGAGCGGGGCCTGGTCCTACAATGAGCAGTTCTTC	CASSESGAWSYNEQFF
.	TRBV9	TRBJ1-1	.	TGTGCCAGCAGCACCGGGGGGGCGTCTGAAGCTTTCTTT	CASSTGGASEAFF
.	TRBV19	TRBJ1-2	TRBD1	TGTGCCAGTAGTATAGAGAGGGGGCTCCTTCAACGCTACACCTTC	CASSIERGLLQRYTF
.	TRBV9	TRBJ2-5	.	TGTGCCAGCACTCCCGGGACGGGGGGCAGGACCCAGTACTTC	CASTPGTGGRTQYF
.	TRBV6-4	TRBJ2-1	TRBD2	TGTGCCAGCAGTGATCACCTGGGGGTAGCGGGAGTAAATGAGCAGTTCTTC	CASSDHLGVAGVNEQFF
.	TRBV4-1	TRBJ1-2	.	TGCGCCAGCAGCCAAGACCCAGGTTTTGGCTATGGCTACACCTTC	CASSQDPGFGYGYTF
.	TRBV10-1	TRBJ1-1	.	TGCGCCAGCAGTGAATTGATAGGACATGAAGCTTTCTTT	CASSELIGHEAFF
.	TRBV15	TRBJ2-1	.	TGTGCCACCAGCAGAGATATCGGTGGGAGCTCCTACAATGAGCAGTTCTTC	CATSRDIGGSSYNEQFF
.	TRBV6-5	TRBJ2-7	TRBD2	TGTGCCAGCAGTACGGGAGCGGGAGGGGTTTACGAGCAGTACTTC	CASSTGAGGVYEQYF
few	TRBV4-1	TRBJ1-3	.	TGCGCCAGCAGCCACCGCACAGAGAGCTCTGGAAACACCATATATTTT	CASSHRTESSGNTIYF